The clone carrying this T cell receptor beta chain has a handful of counts. Its antigen is as yet unknown. Documented time point: newly diagnosed GD, antithyroid drugs for less than 3 months. PBMCs were the source of the RNA used for TCR sequencing. These data originate in a study of regulatory T cells in long-lasting Graves disease. About the study: Patients with new Graves' disease had used antithyroid drugs below 3 months.

Overall study findings and caveats: Persistent disease exhibited a predilection for TRBV28, TRBJ1-2 and TRBJ2-5. It was peripheral blood alone, not thyroid tissue, that was studied.

Germline values: CDR1 PRHDT, CDR2 FYEKMQ (reference sequence). CDR3 length: 17 amino acids. Trimming shortened V by 5 bases and J by 2 bases, and 19 bases separated the two germline ends. Through Arm-PCR of CDR3 regions and iRepertoire HTBI primers, TCR beta libraries were built. A single record per CDR3 protein comes from TCRdb applying MiXCR to the multiplex PCR reads. The sample gives 530,000 or so distinct CDR3 sequences, roughly 16% of which show up once; around 12% is in the top ten. The sample was also reused in another study, on T cells in Graves' hyperthyroidism and ophthalmopathy.

J is TRBJ2-1 and V is TRBV13; unclear D gene. The sequencing here drew on peripheral blood mononuclear cells (PBMCs), taken at new diagnosis, from a patient treated with antithyroid drugs. The receptor was derived from a man younger than 35 with Graves disease. CDR3 sequence reads: CASSRSRLDFPYNEQFF. The CDR3 DNA reads TGTGCCAGCAGCCGTTCTCGATTGGATTTTCCCTACAATGAGCAGTTCTTC.